Following are 19 T cell receptor beta chains from one sample sequenced in a study of shared T cell receptors in the human thymus. The assay was immunoSEQ multiplex PCR, and TCRdb's table has in-frame clones only and misses some. The table records hundreds of thousands of clones, approximately 87% of them present only once. The sample was also linked to a second study, of human thymus T cells.

The source material was thymocytes. Receptor source: a boy younger than two with a congenital heart defect.

This clone occurred once. The rearrangement uses TRBV5-1 and TRBJ1-4; perhaps TRBD1 as D (5 bases). Germline CDR1 reads SGHRS; CDR2 reads YFSETQ. The CDR3 is 15 residues long. The V and J ends lost 0 bases and 8 bases respectively, with 14 bases between them. The CDR3 coding sequence is TGCGCCAGCAGCTTGGTCGGGGGGTCCCGGGAAAAACTGTTTTTT. Translated, it gives CASSLVGGSREKLFF.

The genes are TRBV28 and TRBJ1-5; TRBD1 matches at 7 bases. CDR3 size: 16 residues. CDR1 and CDR2 (germline): MDHEN, SYDVKM. The ends lost 5 bases at V and 1 base at J; junction bases unmatched: 8. CDR3 in amino acids: CASSLSGTASNQPQHF. CDR3 bases: TGTGCCAGCAGTCTCTCCGGGACAGCCAGCAATCAGCCCCAGCATTTT.

The chain couples TRBV11-1 to TRBJ2-2, with D perhaps matching TRBD2 (5 bases). Per the germline V gene, CDR1 is SGHAT and CDR2 is FQDESV (reference sequence). The CDR3 runs 13 residues. The V end was cut by 5 bases, the J end by 9 bases, with 13 bases between. The CDR3 DNA reads TGTGCCAGCAGCCCGGGAAGGTCACGGGAGCTGTTTTTT. Amino acids: CASSPGRSRELFF.

The chain has TRBV7-6 and TRBJ2-3; 10 nucleotides align to TRBD2. CDR1 SGHVS and CDR2 FNYEAQ come from the germline V gene. The ends lost 4 bases at V and 4 bases at J; junction bases unmatched: 11. CDR3 size: 17 residues. CDR3 nucleotide sequence: TGTGCCAGCAGCTCCTCACCCGGGCTAGCGGGAGCAGATACGCAGTATTTT. This encodes CASSSSPGLAGADTQYF.

This chain uses TRBV2 with TRBJ2-1; D not resolved. The CDR3 loop spans 15 amino acids. CDR1 is SNHLY, CDR2 FYNNEI, per germline. Trimming left V 1 base short and J 7 bases short, with 14 bases between. The chain's CDR3 is CASSEDSSLLNEQFF. DNA of the CDR3: TGTGCCAGCAGTGAAGATAGCTCCCTCTTAAATGAGCAGTTCTTC.

V and J are TRBV11-2 and TRBJ1-4; D is unresolved. V shed 5 bases and J shed 0 bases, with 4 bases lying between them. Per germline, CDR1 SGHAT and CDR2 FQNNGV. This CDR3 region has 13 residues. This CDR3 reads CASSSPTNEKLFF. Written as DNA, the CDR3 is TGTGCCAGCAGCAGCCCAACTAATGAAAAACTGTTTTTT.

The chain uses TRBV15 and TRBJ2-7; possibly TRBD1 for D (6 bases). V lost 8 bases, J lost 4 bases, and 24 bases lay in between. The length of the CDR3 is 16 residues. Looked up from germline, CDR1 is LNHNV and CDR2 is YYDKDF (reference sequence). CDR3: CATSVTGRVRGYEQYF. Written as DNA, the CDR3 is TGTGCCACCTCTGTAACAGGGCGAGTTAGGGGATACGAGCAGTACTTC.

As to this clone: This sample includes further DNA sequences coding for the same CDR3. The chain has TRBV18 and TRBJ1-5; D is ambiguous. This CDR3 spans 13 amino acids. Trimming removed 3 bases at V and 0 bases at J, with 3 bases between. Germline CDR1 and CDR2: KGHSH and LQKENI. Here the CDR3 reads CASSPYSNQPQHF. CDR3 nucleotides: TGTGCCAGCTCACCGTATAGCAATCAGCCCCAGCATTTT.

The chain combines TRBV11-2 with TRBJ2-4; D ambiguous. Germline CDR1 is SGHAT and CDR2 is FQNNGV. The CDR3 runs to 17 residues. V gave up 4 bases and J gave up 0 bases, with 16 bases separating them. As DNA, the CDR3 is TGTGCCAGCAGCTCGCCGGGTTCCAATCTAGCCAAAAACATTCAGTACTTC. Translating it yields CASSSPGSNLAKNIQYF.

The sample holds a few counts of this clone. The chain joins TRBV6-1 to TRBJ2-5; D unclear. The DNA end is a closer match to TRBJ2-7, so the J assignment may be wrong. CDR1 is MNHNS, CDR2 SASEGT, per germline. The CDR3 has 10 residues. The chain's CDR3 is CASLTYEQYF. In DNA form, the CDR3 reads TGTGCCAGCTTAACCTACGAGCAGTACTTC.

Details on this clone: An end of the junction does not agree with germline; a read error may underlie this. The chain is built from TRBV7-7 and TRBJ2-7; D might be TRBD2 (5 bases). The CDR3 runs to 14 residues. Germline V gene sequence: CDR1 SSHAT, CDR2 FNYEAQ (reference sequence). The CDR3 sequence is CASSPAEGSCEQYF. In nucleotides, the CDR3 is TGTGCTAGCAGCCCCGCTGAGGGCTCTTGCGAGCAGTACTTC.

The CDR3 DNA follows: TGTGCCTGGAGTGTGAACAGGGGGGAGTATGGCTACACCTTC. The encoded protein is CAWSVNRGEYGYTF. This chain joins TRBV30 and TRBJ1-2; 8 positions agree with TRBD1. The CDR3 is 14 residues long. The trim removed 0 bases at V and 5 bases at J, leaving 5 bases unmatched. In germline, CDR1 is GTSNPN, CDR2 SVGIG (reference sequence).

This clone was found once. V gene TRBV30 combines with J gene TRBJ1-4; D may be TRBD1 (6 bases). The CDR3 is 20 amino acids. Germline V gives CDR1 GTSNPN, CDR2 SVGIG (reference sequence). With 0 bases removed from V and 1 base from J, the gap between germline ends came to 24 bases. The chain's CDR3 is CAWSVTTPEGGGETNEKLFF. The CDR3 DNA is TGTGCCTGGAGTGTTACCACCCCCGAGGGGGGGGGAGAAACTAATGAAAAACTGTTTTTT.

CDR3 in DNA: TGTGCCAGCAGCGAGGGACTGATGAACACTGAAGCTTTCTTT. This gives the protein CASSEGLMNTEAFF. The V gene is TRBV9, the J gene TRBJ1-1; D perhaps matches TRBD1 (5 bases). Trimming removed 3 bases at V and 0 bases at J, with 9 bases between. This CDR3 has 14 amino acids. From germline, CDR1 is SGDLS and CDR2 YYNGEE.

The chain is built from TRBV6-1 and TRBJ1-3; tentative D call: TRBD1 (6 bases). The CDR3 loop spans 15 amino acids. With 7 bases removed from V and 8 bases from J, the gap between germline ends came to 21 bases. Per germline, CDR1 MNHNS and CDR2 SASEGT. CDR3 in amino acids: CASTEDRSHADTIYF. The CDR3, as DNA: TGTGCCAGCACCGAAGACAGGTCCCATGCGGACACCATATATTTT.

The rearrangement links TRBV6-1 to TRBJ2-7; TRBD2 matches at 8 bases. Germline CDR1 MNHNS, CDR2 SASEGT. The CDR3 contains 15 residues. V shed 4 bases and J 5 bases; nucleotides not matched to a gene: 10. The CDR3, as DNA: TGTGCCAGCAGTGCCCAGCGGGGGTCGGGGGACGAGCAGTACTTC. This sequence encodes CASSAQRGSGDEQYF.

V gene TRBV30 combines with J gene TRBJ1-2; 7 positions agree with TRBD1. This CDR3 has 15 amino acids. Germline loops: CDR1 GTSNPN, CDR2 SVGIG (reference sequence). V trimming: 2 bases; J trimming: 4 bases; junction bases outside the gene matches: 10. In DNA form, the CDR3 reads TGTGCCTGGAGTTCCCCCGACAGGGAGATCTATGGCTACACCTTC. Its translation: CAWSSPDREIYGYTF.

V usage is TRBV6-7 and J usage is TRBJ1-3; TRBD1 aligns across 9 bases. TRBV6-7 is treated as an ORF (open reading frame) with a function not yet certain. The ends lost 5 bases at V and 4 bases at J; junction bases unmatched: 21. CDR3 length: 20 amino acids. The CDR3 loop reads CASSRTGGPKGKVRGNTIYF. DNA for the CDR3: TGTGCCAGCAGTCGCACAGGGGGCCCGAAGGGGAAAGTACGAGGAAACACCATATATTTT.

The chain uses TRBV5-1 and TRBJ2-2, with 7 bases that match TRBD2. CDR3 length equals 16 residues. Germline V gene lookup returns CDR1 SGHRS and CDR2 YFSETQ. V shed 4 bases and J 4 bases; nucleotides not matched to a gene: 10. CDR3 DNA sequence: TGCGCCAGCAGCCCGGGACTACCCCAGAGCACCGGGGAGCTGTTTTTT. Translating it yields CASSPGLPQSTGELFF.